The entry below describes one TCR beta chain. Its antigen is not identified. This entry belongs to a study of T cell responses to AZD1222 COVID-19 vaccine. The study, taken as a whole, reports: With dominance at 160-218 and 743-854, vaccine-associated CD4 TCRs spanned spike.

This table comes from immunoSEQ multiplex PCR, and its TCRdb copy is limited to in-frame clones, with some not included. The data hold approximately 70,000 clones, with about 80% observed a single time. V lost 11 bases and J lost 4, with 21 bases in between. CDR3 length: 15 amino acids. Germline loops: CDR1 MNHEY, CDR2 SVGAGI. The rearrangement joins TRBV6-5 to TRBJ1-5; D not certain. The clonotype originates from an adult who received the AZD1222 COVID-19 vaccine. This material consisted of peripheral blood, taken 28 days after the second AZD1222 dose. The CDR3 is CAGSFSGGVNQPQHF. The CDR3 bases are TGTGCCGGGTCTTTTTCGGGTGGGGTGAATCAGCCCCAGCATTTT.